The rows below give T cell receptor beta chains drawn from one sample of a study of shared clonotypes between healthy human individuals. Clones were sequenced by immunoSEQ multiplex PCR, and TCRdb holds only the in-frame ones, with some missing. In the table there are 2 million to 2.5 million clones, approximately 95% of which are singletons. The sample consisted of naive CD4+ T cells sorted from blood. The source is a man aged 18 to 35 in good health. Each CDR3 is given with its conserved first and last residue.

TRBV7-2	TRBJ2-4	CASSPRVTKNIQYF
TRBV5-1	TRBJ2-3	CASRTSGTSTDTQYF
TRBV11-2	TRBJ2-2	CASSPTVGGRSGELFF
TRBV14	TRBJ2-1	CASSQFLGEQFF
TRBV2	TRBJ2-2	CASSLGAVNTGELFF
TRBV27	TRBJ2-3	CASTEGTSGRYTQYF
TRBV5-6	TRBJ1-1	CASSLPRQGSEAFF
TRBV6-5	TRBJ2-5	CASSYSKLSRPETQYF
TRBV2	TRBJ1-2	CASGRDIYGYTF
TRBV7-6	TRBJ1-5	CASSPSGQGDQPQHF
TRBV7-2	TRBJ2-1	CASRNSGRSYNEQFF
TRBV10-2	TRBJ1-3	CASSDNPNSGNTIYF
TRBV7-8	TRBJ1-6	CASSLGQRNSPLHF
TRBV5-1	TRBJ2-7	CASSFKDSYEQYF
TRBV21-1	TRBJ2-5	CASSKGGTGGPQETQYF
TRBV4-1	TRBJ2-2	CASSQRGTSGAPNTGELFF
TRBV5-1	TRBJ1-5	CASSLEGDDNQPQHF
TRBV19	TRBJ2-2	CASIWTSGGTGELFF
TRBV5-1	TRBJ2-2	CASSLEVDTGELFF
TRBV6-1	TRBJ2-1	CATRDREHNEQFF
TRBV5-1	TRBJ2-7	CASSWTSGGYEQYF
TRBV6-5	TRBJ2-7	CASSYSGGGSSYEQYF
TRBV6-1	TRBJ2-7	CASNLEEGGSDEQYF
TRBV7-9	TRBJ2-5	CASSRQGGETQYF
TRBV7-2	TRBJ2-1	CASSANPNEQFF
TRBV5-1	TRBJ2-5	CASSSGGQETQYF
TRBV6-4	TRBJ2-6	CASRLSGANVLTF
TRBV19	TRBJ2-3	CASSIEVVGTDTQYF
TRBV25-1	TRBJ1-1	CASSESGTGNTEAFF
TRBV4-3	TRBJ2-3	CASSQGASNTDTQYF
TRBV7-2	TRBJ1-5	CASHFGGLGNQPQHF
TRBV6-8	TRBJ1-2	CASSPEGEHGYTF
TRBV30	TRBJ1-2	CAWSVTVAGYTF
TRBV10-3	TRBJ1-2	CAISENYGYTF
TRBV4-3	TRBJ2-7	CASSQGWQGNYEQYF